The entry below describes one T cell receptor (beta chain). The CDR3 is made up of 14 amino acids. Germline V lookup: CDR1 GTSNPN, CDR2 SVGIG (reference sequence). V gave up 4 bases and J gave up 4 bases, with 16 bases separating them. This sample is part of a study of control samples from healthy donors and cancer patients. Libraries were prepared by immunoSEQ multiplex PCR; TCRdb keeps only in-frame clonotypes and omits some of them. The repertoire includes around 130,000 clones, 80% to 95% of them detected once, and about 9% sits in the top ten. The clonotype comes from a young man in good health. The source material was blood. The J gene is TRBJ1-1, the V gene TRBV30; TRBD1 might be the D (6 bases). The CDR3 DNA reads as TGTGCCTGGAATCTGGGGGGCTCGGGCACTGAAGCTTTCTTT. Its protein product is CAWNLGGSGTEAFF.